What follows describes a single T cell receptor beta chain. This sample was taken from a study of cytomegalovirus exposure and HLA in healthy donors. On the study more broadly: Samples from HLA-typed donors yielded around 85 million unique TCRs in an early data release.

Germline V gene data show CDR1 as SEHNR and CDR2 as FQNEAQ (reference sequence). The CDR3 is 17 residues long. Trimming removed 6 bases at V and 2 bases at J, with 21 bases between. This PCR relied on a set of 60 Vbeta primers and 13 Jbeta primers. Profiled with immunoSEQ multiplex PCR; TCRdb holds only in-frame clones, not every one. This sample has fewer than 200,000 clones, with about 81% found just once. The sequenced material came from PBMCs. The V gene is TRBV7-9, the J gene TRBJ2-3; tentative D call: TRBD2 (5 bases). The sequence came from a woman younger than 35 in good health and CMV-seronegative. The CDR3 DNA sequence: TGTGCCAGCAGTTTGAACGTCTACGGGGAGACCACAGATACGCAGTATTTT. It is translated as CASSLNVYGETTDTQYF.